The T cell receptor (beta chain) described here comes from a study of a mutant IDH1 vaccine in newly diagnosed glioma. Measured with immunoSEQ multiplex PCR; TCRdb has only the in-frame clones, and not every one. The table records approximately 61,000 clones, 84% of them present only once. Described time point: week 5, during vaccination. With topical imiquimod, each dose of the vaccine consisted of 300 ug of mutant IDH1 20-mer peptide. Germline V CDR1 and CDR2: KGHSH, LQKENI. J gave up 2 bases and V 2 bases, and 8 bases lay outside the gene matches. This CDR3 has 18 amino acids. Details on this clone: Its cognate antigen is unknown.

The starting material was PBMCs, obtained from a glioma patient whose treatment included an IDH1 peptide vaccine. This receptor was identified in a woman aged 50 to 60 with glioma. V usage is TRBV18 and J usage is TRBJ2-3; 12 nucleotides agree with TRBD2. Here the CDR3 DNA reads TGTGCCAGCTCACCAATGACTAGCGGGGGCCTCATCACAGATACGCAGTATTTT. It yields the protein CASSPMTSGGLITDTQYF. Full variable domain (missing parts from reference TRBV18 and TRBJ2-3): NAGVMQNPRHLVRRRGQEARLRCSPMKGHSHVYWYRQLPEEGLKFMVYLQKENIIDESGMPKERFSAEFPKEGPSILRIQQVVRGDSAAYFCASSPMTSGGLITDTQYFGPGTRLTVL.